The 9 T cell receptor beta chains listed next were all sequenced from one sample in a study of cytomegalovirus exposure and HLA in healthy donors. Amplification used 60 Vbeta primers and 13 Jbeta primers. Method: immunoSEQ multiplex PCR; TCRdb's copy keeps in-frame clones and lacks some. This table holds more than 200,000 clones, approximately 70% found once. Material: PBMCs. The receptors originated from a man aged 40-50 years in good health and CMV-seropositive.

This chain links TRBV9 with TRBJ2-3, with a weak D call TRBD1 (5 bases). The CDR3 contains 15 residues. CDR1 SGDLS and CDR2 YYNGEE come from the germline V gene. Trimming removed 3 bases from V and 2 bases from J, with 13 bases in between. In DNA, the CDR3 is TGTGCCAGCAGCGCCGGCAGGGTCGACACAGATACGCAGTATTTT. Translated, it gives CASSAGRVDTDTQYF.

The rearrangement joins TRBV7-9 to TRBJ2-7, with 7 bases fitting TRBD1. The CDR3 spans 17 residues. V trimming: 5 bases; J trimming: 2 bases; junction bases outside the gene matches: 15. Germline V gene sequence: CDR1 SEHNR, CDR2 FQNEAQ (reference sequence). The CDR3 bases are TGTGCCAGCAGCCTGCCGCCAGGGACAGCATTAGCCTACGAGCAGTACTTC. Its protein product is CASSLPPGTALAYEQYF.

The V call is TRBV29-1, the J call TRBJ2-1; TRBD2 matches 9 bases. Germline V gene lookup returns CDR1 SQVTM and CDR2 ANQGSEA. The CDR3 has 16 residues. The J segment lost 4 bases and the V segment lost 1 base, leaving 8 bases of the junction unmatched. The CDR3 is CSVEGLAGYFYNEQFF. CDR3 sequence (DNA): TGCAGCGTTGAAGGCCTAGCGGGGTATTTTTACAATGAGCAGTTCTTC.

The chain combines TRBV15 with TRBJ1-5; perhaps TRBD1 as D (5 bases). Trimming stripped 3 bases from V and 0 bases from J, with 12 bases between. This CDR3 has 16 residues. Germline V lookup: CDR1 LNHNV, CDR2 YYDKDF (reference sequence). In DNA, the CDR3 is TGTGCCACCAGCAGGTGGGGCCAGAATAGCAATCAGCCCCAGCATTTT. This codes for CATSRWGQNSNQPQHF.

The chain has TRBV7-2 and TRBJ1-4; 8 bases match TRBD1. This CDR3 has 14 residues. The ends lost 4 bases at V and 12 bases at J; junction bases unmatched: 10. The germline gives CDR1 SGHTA, CDR2 FQGNSA. The chain's CDR3 is CASSSQGAIHELFF. The CDR3, as DNA: TGTGCCAGCAGCTCTCAGGGGGCAATCCATGAACTGTTTTTT.

This clone is a singleton in its sample. The chain uses TRBV7-9 and TRBJ2-5; D is uncertain. Near its end, the DNA agrees better with TRBJ2-7, so the J call may be wrong. CDR1 is SEHNR and CDR2 is FQNEAQ in the germline V gene (reference sequence). This CDR3 is built from 12 residues. In nucleotides, the CDR3 is TGTGCCAGCAGCTTAAGCACCTACGAGCAGTACTTC. It is translated as CASSLSTYEQYF.

The rearrangement uses TRBV28 and TRBJ1-4, with D perhaps matching TRBD1 (5 bases). This CDR3 is 14 amino acids long. From germline, CDR1 is MDHEN and CDR2 SYDVKM. V was cut by 11 bases and J by 6 bases, with 19 bases left in between. The CDR3, as DNA: TGTGCCGCGGGGGTTTGGGGGAGGGATGAAAAACTGTTTTTT. Translated, it gives CAAGVWGRDEKLFF.

This clone was seen a handful of times. The chain couples TRBV9 to TRBJ2-2, with TRBD2 identical over 9 bases. J lost 7 bases, V lost 0 bases, and 13 bases had no gene match. This CDR3 is built from 18 residues. CDR1 is SGDLS and CDR2 is YYNGEE in the germline V gene. The CDR3 DNA sequence: TGTGCCAGCAGCGTAGGAGGGGCGGGGGGGCCGGTTGGCGGGGAGCTGTTTTTT. Translation gives CASSVGGAGGPVGGELFF.

The genes are TRBV6-1 and TRBJ1-2; TRBD1 is a possible D gene (6 bases). The CDR3 runs 14 residues. Germline assignment: CDR1 MNHNS and CDR2 SASEGT. Trimming stripped 5 bases from V and 1 base from J, with 11 bases between. CDR3 region: CASSRGGVNYGYTF. CDR3 sequence (DNA): TGTGCCAGCAGTCGGGGGGGCGTTAACTATGGCTACACCTTC.